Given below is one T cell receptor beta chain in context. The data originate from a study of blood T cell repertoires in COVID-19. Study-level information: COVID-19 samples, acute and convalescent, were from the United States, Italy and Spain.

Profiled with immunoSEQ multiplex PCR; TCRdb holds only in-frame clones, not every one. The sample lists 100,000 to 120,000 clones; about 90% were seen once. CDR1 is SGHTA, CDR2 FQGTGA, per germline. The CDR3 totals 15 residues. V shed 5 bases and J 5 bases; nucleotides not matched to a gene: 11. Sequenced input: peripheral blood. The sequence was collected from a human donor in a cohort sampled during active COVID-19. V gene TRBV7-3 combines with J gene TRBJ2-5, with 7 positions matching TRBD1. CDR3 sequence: CASSPTGVQLETQYF. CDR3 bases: TGTGCCAGCAGCCCAACAGGGGTCCAGTTGGAGACCCAGTACTTC.